Included here is one TCR beta chain sequence, with context. Its antigen is as yet unknown. The data were produced by immunoSEQ multiplex PCR, yet TCRdb's version contains in-frame clones alone and is incomplete. This sample yields about 130,000 clones, of which approximately 85% are seen a single time; around 2% belongs to the top ten. CDR3 size: 17 residues. V was clipped by 2 bases and J by 6 bases; unmatched bases: 13. The germline CDR1 and CDR2 sequences are SGHTA and FQGNSA. These data belong to a study of cytotoxic CD8 clonotypes in ibrutinib-treated CLL. Study at large: Partial responses totalled approximately 24 and complete responses 2; after median about six years, approximately 15 remained remitted and approximately twelve progressed.

Study-wide results and caveats: Among the clonotypes, public ones were uncommon and contracted or held stable on treatment. Baseline levels of clonality went above those of age-matched healthy donors and moved with circulating CD8+ T-cell counts.

As input for TCR beta libraries, roughly 2 micrograms of genomic DNA came from cryopreserved PBMCs. This sequence was found in a human donor with chronic lymphocytic leukemia. This chain links TRBV7-2 with TRBJ2-3; 8 bases fit TRBD1. Here the sequenced sample was PBMCs, taken after 24 months of ibrutinib treatment. The DNA for the CDR3 is TGTGCCAGCAGCTTAACCGCCTCCGGGACAGGAGTCGATACGCAGTATTTT. This translates into CASSLTASGTGVDTQYF. The full variable domain, rest sourced from reference TRBV7-2 and TRBJ2-3, is GAGVSQSPSNKVTEKGKDVELRCDPISGHTALYWYRQSLGQGLEFLIYFQGNSAPDKSGLPSDRFSAERTGGSVSTLTIQRTQQEDSAVYLCASSLTASGTGVDTQYFGPGTRLTVL.